The 2 T cell receptor beta chains presented below share a single source sample, sequenced in a study of T cells in localized non-small cell lung cancer. The assay was immunoSEQ multiplex PCR, and TCRdb's table has in-frame clones only and misses some. Found here are around 35,000 clones, about 82% of them singletons; the top ten hold about 15%. The sequencing used peripheral blood, collected before any cancer treatment. These TCRs come from a male donor aged 60 or over with stage III squamous cell lung carcinoma.

The genes are TRBV14 and TRBJ2-5; perhaps D is TRBD1 or TRBD2 (5 bases each). The CDR3 consists of 15 residues. Germline values: CDR1 SGHDN, CDR2 FVKESK. The V and J ends lost 0 bases and 7 bases respectively, with 15 bases between them. The CDR3 coding sequence is TGTGCCAGCAGCCAAGATCGGACACAAGGAGGGACCCAGTACTTC. It specifies CASSQDRTQGGTQYF.

The chain joins TRBV7-2 to TRBJ2-3; TRBD2 aligns across 9 bases. CDR3 size: 14 residues. CDR1 is SGHTA and CDR2 is FQGNSA in the germline V gene. V was pared by 4 bases and J by 5 bases, with 4 bases of the junction left unmatched. In nucleotides, the CDR3 is TGTGCCAGCAGCTCAGGACTAGCGAGAGATACGCAGTATTTT. This sequence encodes CASSSGLARDTQYF.